Shown below are 28 T cell receptor beta chains from a single sample sequenced in a study of persistence of HIV-infected CD4 T cells. The immunoSEQ assay was version 4, run in survey mode. This table comes from immunoSEQ multiplex PCR, and its TCRdb copy is limited to in-frame clones, with some not included. This sample yields approximately 20,000 clones, of which 50% to 70% are seen a single time; 1.9% belongs to the top ten. Cells were stimulated with overlapping HIV-1 Gag 15-mer peptides. Responding CD4+ T cells were sorted by upregulation of both CD40 ligand and CD69. The antigens for these receptors are not known. Sequenced material: CD4+ T cells sorted from PBMCs after approximately 19-hour stimulation, taken from a patient who received antiretroviral therapy. The receptors come from an adult woman with HIV who was CMV-seropositive.

The chain combines TRBV5-1 with TRBJ1-4; TRBD1 matches 10 bases. Looked up from germline, CDR1 is SGHRS and CDR2 is YFSETQ. J gave up 4 bases and V 5 bases, and 5 bases lay outside the gene matches. This CDR3 has 15 residues. Here the CDR3 DNA reads TGCGCCAGCAGGCCGGGACAGGGGAATAATGAAAAACTGTTTTTT. Amino acids: CASRPGQGNNEKLFF.

V usage is TRBV19 and J usage is TRBJ1-5; no firm D call. Germline V gene data show CDR1 as LNHDA and CDR2 as SQIVND (reference sequence). This CDR3 comprises 14 residues. V was trimmed by 6 bases and J by 0 bases, leaving 9 bases between them. The CDR3 loop reads CASSSELSNQPQHF. As DNA, the CDR3 is TGTGCCAGTAGCTCAGAGCTTAGCAATCAGCCCCAGCATTTT.

The chain links TRBV29-1 to TRBJ2-2, with 8 bases aligning to TRBD1. V shed 6 bases, J shed 5 bases, and the junction held 5 bases outside the gene matches. The length of the CDR3 is 13 residues. Germline V gene lookup returns CDR1 SQVTM and CDR2 ANQGSEA. The CDR3 nucleotides read TGCAGCGTCAGGACAGGGCGTACCGGGGAGCTGTTTTTT. Residues: CSVRTGRTGELFF.

V and J are TRBV24-1 and TRBJ1-5; D gene ambiguous. Germline V gives CDR1 KGHDR, CDR2 SFDVKD. Trimming removed 9 bases at V and 1 base at J, with 15 bases between. This CDR3 has 15 residues. In DNA, the CDR3 is TGTGCCACCGCCCCCGGCGGGCCGAGCAATCAGCCCCAGCATTTT. Residues: CATAPGGPSNQPQHF.

The chain links TRBV21-1 to TRBJ1-3; the table calls TRBD1, which could not be checked here. TRBV21-1 counts as a pseudogene. The CDR3 has 14 amino acids. The CDR3 bases are TGTGCCAGCAGCAAGAGGGGACAGAGAAACACCATATATTTT. It codes for CASSKRGQRNTIYF.

The chain is built from TRBV20-1 and TRBJ2-2; no definite D call. V shed 3 bases and J shed 7 bases, with 9 bases lying between them. This CDR3 is 12 amino acids long. The V gene's germline CDR1 is DFQATT and CDR2 SNEGSKA (reference sequence). The CDR3: CSASGPVGELFF. The CDR3 DNA reads as TGCAGTGCTAGTGGCCCAGTCGGGGAGCTGTTTTTT.

V gene TRBV7-3 combines with J gene TRBJ2-1, with D perhaps given as TRBD1 or TRBD2 (7 bases each). Germline V gives CDR1 SGHTA, CDR2 FQGTGA. V was clipped by 2 bases and J by 6 bases, with 11 bases between them. The CDR3 runs 14 residues. CDR3 bases: TGTGCCAGCAGCTTACAGGGGGGGCCCAATGAGCAGTTCTTC. Its translation: CASSLQGGPNEQFF.

The chain links TRBV2 to TRBJ1-1, with 7 positions matching TRBD1. The CDR3 is 16 residues long. Unmatched junction bases numbered 16, after V lost 6 bases and J lost 6 bases. CDR1 and CDR2 from the germline V gene are SNHLY and FYNNEI. The CDR3 reads CASRTPLGRGSPEAFF. As DNA, the CDR3 is TGTGCCAGCAGGACCCCGTTGGGCAGGGGGTCCCCTGAAGCTTTCTTT.

This chain joins TRBV5-1 and TRBJ2-3; no definite D call. CDR1 and CDR2 from the germline V gene are SGHRS and YFSETQ. This CDR3 has 13 residues. V was pared by 9 bases and J by 2 bases, with 13 bases between. CDR3 protein: CATGRYVTDTQYF. The DNA of the CDR3 is TGCGCCACCGGCCGGTACGTCACAGATACGCAGTATTTT.

The genes are TRBV19 and TRBJ1-5; the D gene is possibly TRBD1 (6 bases). V lost 8 bases, J lost 5 bases, and 13 bases lay in between. This CDR3 is 13 amino acids long. In germline, CDR1 is LNHDA, CDR2 SQIVND (reference sequence). This CDR3 reads CASAQGRDQPQHF. CDR3 sequence (DNA): TGTGCCAGTGCACAGGGAAGGGATCAGCCCCAGCATTTT. Drawing the rest from reference TRBV19 and TRBJ1-5, the complete variable domain is DGGITQSPKYLFRKEGQNVTLSCEQNLNHDAMYWYRQDPGQGLRLIYYSQIVNDFQKGDIAEGYSVSREKKESFPLTVTSAQKNPTAFYLCASAQGRDQPQHFGDGTRLSIL.

The gene calls are TRBV5-5 and TRBJ2-2; a possible D gene is TRBD1 (5 bases). CDR1 is SGHKS, CDR2 YYEKEE, per germline (reference sequence). The CDR3 runs 15 residues. V dropped 5 bases and J dropped 6 bases, with 17 bases sitting between them. The DNA for the CDR3 is TGTGCCAGCAGGAGAGATTTAGGGGTACCCGGGGAGCTGTTTTTT. Its translation is CASRRDLGVPGELFF.

This clone came up a few times. The chain employs TRBV10-3 and TRBJ2-3; possible D gene TRBD2, 5 bases. The CDR3 runs to 13 residues. Germline V gene lookup returns CDR1 ENHRY and CDR2 SYGVKD. Trimming cost V 2 bases and J 6 bases, with 9 bases left between them. In DNA form, the CDR3 reads TGTGCCATCAGTGAGACTAGTTTTGATACGCAGTATTTT. Amino acid sequence: CAISETSFDTQYF.

The gene calls are TRBV19 and TRBJ1-2; D might be TRBD1 (5 bases). The CDR3 covers 12 residues. Germline assignment: CDR1 LNHDA and CDR2 SQIVND (reference sequence). V was shortened by 8 bases and J by 1 base, with 8 bases between the two germline ends. The CDR3 spells CASGQGNYGYTF. CDR3 in DNA: TGTGCCAGTGGTCAGGGTAACTATGGCTACACCTTC.

This clone is medium-sized (0.01 to 0.1%) within its sample. DNA of the CDR3: TGTGCCAGCAGCCCCCGTAGCGCAGGGGGAACCTATAATTCACCCCTCCACTTT. This gives the protein CASSPRSAGGTYNSPLHF. This sequence joins TRBV6-2 or TRBV6-3 and TRBJ1-6; 7 bases map to TRBD1. The V segment lost 6 bases and the J segment 2 bases; nucleotides outside the gene matches: 13. CDR3 length: 18 residues. Germline assignment: CDR1 MNHEY and CDR2 SVGEGT.

V gene TRBV28 combines with J gene TRBJ2-1, with D tentatively TRBD1 (6 bases). The germline gives CDR1 MDHEN, CDR2 SYDVKM. The V gene lost 4 bases and the J gene lost 5 bases, with 15 bases spanning the gap. CDR3 length equals 15 residues. CDR3 sequence reads: CASSYPGERNNEQFF. Written as DNA, the CDR3 is TGTGCCAGCAGTTACCCAGGGGAGAGAAACAATGAGCAGTTCTTC.

In this sample, this clone turned up once. This chain joins TRBV14 and TRBJ2-2; no definite D call. Germline-derived CDR1 and CDR2 are SGHDN and FVKESK. V shed 1 base and J shed 3 bases, with 24 bases lying between them. This CDR3 contains 20 residues. CDR3 residues: CASSQGLVRRRVCDTGELFF. The CDR3 coding sequence is TGTGCCAGCAGCCAAGGTCTCGTAAGGAGAAGGGTATGTGACACCGGGGAGCTGTTTTTT.

This clone was counted only a few times. This sample also contains other DNA sequences that code for the same CDR3. The chain recombines TRBV12-3 or TRBV12-4 with TRBJ1-1; D is unresolved. CDR3 size: 13 residues. The V end lost 3 bases, the J end lost 0 bases, and 5 bases lay between the germline ends. The CDR3 loop reads CASSFFLNTEAFF. The DNA for the CDR3 is TGTGCCAGCAGTTTTTTCCTGAACACTGAAGCTTTCTTT.

The chain has TRBV13 and TRBJ2-4; 8 bases match TRBD1. J lost 4 bases, V lost 4 bases, and 6 bases had no gene match. CDR3 length equals 15 residues. The germline V gene encodes CDR1 PRHDT and CDR2 FYEKMQ (reference sequence). The CDR3 nucleotides are TGTGCCAGCAGCTCCGGACAGGGAAGGAAAAACATTCAGTACTTC. Amino acid sequence: CASSSGQGRKNIQYF.

The J gene is TRBJ2-2, the V gene TRBV3-1 (or the pseudogene TRBV3-2); 9 nucleotides line up with TRBD1. J gave up 3 bases and V 4 bases, and 9 bases lay outside the gene matches. This CDR3 is 17 amino acids long. Germline V lookup: CDR1 LGHDT, CDR2 YNNKEL (reference sequence). The CDR3 region has the DNA TGTGCCAGCAGCCCTTCCCGATGGGACAGGGACACCGGGGAGCTGTTTTTT. Encoded protein: CASSPSRWDRDTGELFF.

The chain joins TRBV5-1 to TRBJ1-4; no definite D call. Trimming took off 6 bases at V and 3 bases at J, with 3 bases between the two ends. This CDR3 region has 11 residues. Germline V gene lookup returns CDR1 SGHRS and CDR2 YFSETQ. CDR3 sequence (DNA): TGCGCCAGCAAGGCTAATGAAAAACTGTTTTTT. It is translated as CASKANEKLFF. The full variable domain, in which reference TRBV5-1 and TRBJ1-4 provide the parts outside the CDR3, is KAGVTQTPRYLIKTRGQQVTLSCSPISGHRSVSWYQQTPGQGLQFLFEYFSETQRNKGNFPGRFSGRQFSNSRSEMNVSTLELGDSALYLCASKANEKLFFGSGTQLSVL.

In its sample, this clone was seen once. J is TRBJ1-4 and V is TRBV5-4; TRBD1 matches at 8 bases. The CDR3 is 16 residues long. CDR1 SGHNT and CDR2 YYREEE come from the germline V gene (reference sequence). Trimming took 2 bases from V and 5 from J; bases not matched to a gene: 8. The CDR3 sequence: CASSLPPGQENEKLFF. CDR3 in DNA: TGTGCCAGCAGCTTACCCCCGGGACAGGAAAATGAAAAACTGTTTTTT.

The chain recombines TRBV19 with TRBJ2-3; 7 nucleotides align to TRBD2. CDR1 is LNHDA, CDR2 SQIVND, per germline (reference sequence). The CDR3 length is 14 residues. V lost 5 bases to trimming and J lost 0 bases; unmatched junction nucleotides: 2. The CDR3 protein is CASSSSGSTDTQYF. The DNA of the CDR3 is TGTGCCAGTAGTTCTAGCGGTAGCACAGATACGCAGTATTTT.

The chain couples TRBV5-1 to TRBJ1-3; D is undetermined. The CDR3 has 15 amino acids. CDR1 SGHRS and CDR2 YFSETQ come from the germline V gene. V lost 5 bases to trimming and J lost 0 bases, with 12 bases between them. The CDR3 DNA follows: TGCGCCAGCAGTGAACAAATGGCCTCTGGAAACACCATATATTTT. Its translation: CASSEQMASGNTIYF.

Of note for this clone: In the same sample, other DNA sequences code for this CDR3. The rearrangement uses TRBV10-3 and TRBJ2-2; 8 nucleotides line up with TRBD1. The germline V gene encodes CDR1 ENHRY and CDR2 SYGVKD. The CDR3 spans 17 residues. The V segment lost 0 bases and the J segment 1 base; nucleotides outside the gene matches: 4. In DNA form, the CDR3 reads TGTGCCATCAGTGAGTCGATTGGACAGGGGAACACCGGGGAGCTGTTTTTT. It is translated as CAISESIGQGNTGELFF.

This clone has just one count. The J gene is TRBJ1-1, the V gene TRBV7-9; tentatively, D is TRBD1 (6 bases). The V and J ends lost 5 bases and 10 bases respectively, with 11 bases between them. Germline CDR1 SEHNR, CDR2 FQNEAQ (reference sequence). This CDR3 has 11 residues. This CDR3 is CASSPEGVAFF. In DNA form, the CDR3 reads TGTGCCAGCAGCCCCGAGGGGGTAGCTTTCTTT. Looking up the rest from reference TRBV7-9 and TRBJ1-1 gives the full variable domain: DTGVSQNPRHKITKRGQNVTFRCDPISEHNRLYWYRQTLGQGPEFLTYFQNEAQLEKSRLLSDRFSAERPKGSFSTLEIQRTEQGDSAMYLCASSPEGVAFFGQGTRLTVV.

This clone rates as medium-sized. The J gene is TRBJ1-6, the V gene TRBV5-1; no clear D. The CDR3 contains 15 residues. Germline assignment: CDR1 SGHRS and CDR2 YFSETQ. V lost 0 bases and J 8 bases, leaving 12 bases between the germline ends. The CDR3 DNA follows: TGCGCCAGCAGCTTGGGTCCGGGATACGATTCACCCCTCCACTTT. Its translation is CASSLGPGYDSPLHF. The full variable domain, in which reference TRBV5-1 and TRBJ1-6 provide the parts outside the CDR3, is KAGVTQTPRYLIKTRGQQVTLSCSPISGHRSVSWYQQTPGQGLQFLFEYFSETQRNKGNFPGRFSGRQFSNSRSEMNVSTLELGDSALYLCASSLGPGYDSPLHFGNGTRLTVT.

The rearrangement links TRBV19 to TRBJ1-2; D is unresolved. Deletions cut 7 bases from V and 4 bases from J, with 22 bases between. The CDR3 length is 16 residues. Germline V lookup: CDR1 LNHDA, CDR2 SQIVND (reference sequence). CDR3 residues: CASIQTAAANPYGYTF. Here the CDR3 DNA reads TGTGCCAGTATCCAGACGGCGGCCGCCAATCCCTATGGCTACACCTTC.

This chain joins TRBV10-3 and TRBJ1-1; TRBD1 agrees at 8 bases. This CDR3 contains 15 residues. Germline loops: CDR1 ENHRY, CDR2 SYGVKD. Unmatched junction bases numbered 6, after V lost 6 bases and J lost 0 bases. CDR3 protein: CAIRKTGELNTEAFF. DNA of the CDR3: TGTGCCATCAGAAAGACAGGGGAGCTGAACACTGAAGCTTTCTTT.